This T cell receptor (beta chain) was documented in a study of blood T cell repertoires in COVID-19. Study-level information: Researchers got acute and convalescent COVID-19 samples from the United States, Italy and Spain. In each case, the material was cDNA or gDNA derived from T cells, B-cell-depleted T cells, or PBMCs.

This CDR3 spans 13 amino acids. Trimming took 6 bases from V and 5 from J, leaving 15 bases between them. Germline CDR1 is SQVTM and CDR2 is ANQGSEA. Authors' methods: Nucleated cell counts were estimated from reference gene primer amplification. The table came from immunoSEQ multiplex PCR; TCRdb's copy has only in-frame clones and leaves some out. D and trimming were read from the DNA, whereas the V and J calls and clone size are those reported in that table. The top ten clones hold roughly 15% of a sample with around 83,000 clones, 70% to 90% of them seen once. Specimen: peripheral blood. This TCR came from a woman between 65 and 79 years old with acute or convalescent COVID-19. The chain has TRBV29-1 and TRBJ2-3; D may be TRBD2 (6 bases). The CDR3 nucleotides are TGCAGCGTCGCCGGCGGGGACGAAGATACGCAGTATTTT. Encoded protein: CSVAGGDEDTQYF.